This TCR beta chain was identified during a study of T cell responses to AZD1222 COVID-19 vaccine. CDR1 is LNHDA and CDR2 is SQIVND in the germline V gene (reference sequence). The V end lost 4 bases, the J end lost 8 bases, and 8 bases lay between the germline ends. This CDR3 has 12 amino acids. As regards this clone: The antigen is undetermined.

Study findings and constraints: Distributed over spike, vaccine-associated CD4 TCRs predominated at 160-218 and 743-854. In the spike-specific TCR repertoire, nearly half reportedly target unmutated variant regions. Possibly, clonal diversity was underestimated; donors were largely white British and included more females.

Pooled together were second doses at about 4 or about 12 weeks. The table came from immunoSEQ multiplex PCR; TCRdb's copy has only in-frame clones and leaves some out. Here the sample spans about 86,000 clones, roughly nine tenths being singletons. The sequenced sample was peripheral blood, obtained 28 days after the second AZD1222 dose. The chain links TRBV19 to TRBJ1-4, with D possibly being TRBD1 (5 bases). The TCR sequence derives from an adult who received the AZD1222 COVID-19 vaccine. The CDR3 here is CASSTRQEKLFF. The CDR3 DNA sequence: TGTGCCAGTAGTACTCGACAGGAAAAACTGTTTTTT.